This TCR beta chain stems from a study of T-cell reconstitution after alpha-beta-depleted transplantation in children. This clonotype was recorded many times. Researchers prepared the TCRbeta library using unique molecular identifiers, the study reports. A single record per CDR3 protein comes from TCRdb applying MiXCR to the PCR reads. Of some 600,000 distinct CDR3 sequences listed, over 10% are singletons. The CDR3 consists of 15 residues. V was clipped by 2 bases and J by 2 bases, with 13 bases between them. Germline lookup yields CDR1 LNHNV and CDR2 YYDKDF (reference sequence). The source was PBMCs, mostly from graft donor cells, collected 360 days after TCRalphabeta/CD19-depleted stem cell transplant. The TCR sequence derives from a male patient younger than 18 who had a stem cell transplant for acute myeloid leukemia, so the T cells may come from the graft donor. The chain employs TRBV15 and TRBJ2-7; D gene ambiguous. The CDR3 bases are TGTGCCACCAGCAGAACATCGATATCCACCTACGAGCAGTACTTC. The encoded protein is CATSRTSISTYEQYF.